The T cell receptor (beta chain) under discussion was sequenced for a study of shared clonotypes between healthy human individuals. Study background: Donors had three CD4 naive, three CD4 memory, two CD8 naive and one CD8 memory plate apiece.

This was a deep-level run. The method was immunoSEQ multiplex PCR; TCRdb's version includes in-frame clones alone and lacks a portion of them. The sample has just under 350,000 clones; about 70% are singletons. In germline, CDR1 is MNHNS, CDR2 SASEGT. The CDR3 is made up of 15 amino acids. V trimming: 4 bases; J trimming: 2 bases; junction bases outside the gene matches: 3. CD4+ cell separation produced CD45RA+ naive and CD45RA-negative memory subsets. The sequenced sample consisted of memory CD4+ T cells sorted from blood. Subset indicated: CD45RA-negative fraction. This clonotype was obtained from a young man in good health. The J gene is TRBJ1-5, the V gene TRBV6-1; TRBD1 matches 9 bases. This CDR3 is CASSGDRAGNQPQHF. The DNA of the CDR3 is TGTGCCAGCAGTGGGGACAGGGCGGGCAATCAGCCCCAGCATTTT.